The 27 T cell receptor beta chains below come from one sample, sequenced in a study of blood T cell repertoires in COVID-19 (dated by TCRdb to about 2020). Library creation used the immunoSEQ multiplex PCR assay. The clones in this table, taken by TCRdb from immuneACCESS, are in-frame only. Not every clone is retained; where verified, under half of the shortfall comes from an unresolved V gene, and the cause of the rest is unknown. This sample gives nearly 200,000 clones in total; about 80% of them show up just once. Clones ranked in the top ten supply less than 8.5% of the sample. The material sequenced was PBMCs or T cells enriched from blood (not recorded which). The source of these receptors is a man aged 35 to 55 who had recovered from COVID-19.

The V and J genes are TRBV18 and TRBJ1-2; 8 nucleotides agree with TRBD1. Germline V gene sequence: CDR1 KGHSH, CDR2 LQKENI. This CDR3 region has 14 residues. After removal of 3 bases from V and 6 bases from J, the junction contained 6 bases not matched to a gene. The chain's CDR3 is CASSPLDRDHGYTF. CDR3 bases: TGTGCCAGCTCACCTTTGGACAGGGATCATGGCTACACCTTC.

The chain has TRBV28 and TRBJ1-1; possible D gene TRBD1, 6 bases. Germline V CDR1 and CDR2: MDHEN, SYDVKM. V lost 6 bases and J lost 6, with 17 bases in between. The CDR3 is made up of 14 amino acids. CDR3 loop: CASRGTMGAAEAFF. The DNA of the CDR3 is TGTGCCAGCAGGGGGACCATGGGGGCCGCTGAAGCTTTCTTT.

The CDR3 DNA is TGCGCCAGCAGCTTATGGGACAGGGGTCAACCACGAGGCTACGAGCAGTACTTC. Its translation is CASSLWDRGQPRGYEQYF. The chain employs TRBV5-1 and TRBJ2-7; the match to TRBD1 covers 10 bases. CDR3 length: 18 amino acids. The ends lost 2 bases at V and 3 bases at J; junction bases unmatched: 14. CDR1 SGHRS and CDR2 YFSETQ come from the germline V gene.

The chain carries TRBV3-1 (or the pseudogene TRBV3-2) and TRBJ1-4; TRBD1 is a possible D gene (5 bases). Germline values: CDR1 LGHDT, CDR2 YNNKEL (reference sequence). V gave up 1 base and J gave up 12 bases, with 12 bases separating them. The CDR3 consists of 13 residues. The CDR3 spells CASSQGGREELFF. The CDR3 bases are TGTGCCAGCAGCCAAGGAGGCAGGGAAGAACTGTTTTTT.

This clone was counted a few times. V is TRBV7-2 and J is TRBJ2-5; D remains unclear. Per germline, CDR1 SGHTA and CDR2 FQGNSA. V lost 5 bases and J lost 5, with 9 bases in between. CDR3 length: 12 amino acids. The CDR3 coding sequence is TGTGCCAGCAGCCGCACCCGGGAGACCCAGTACTTC. It codes for CASSRTRETQYF.

As to this clone: This CDR3 is also generated by other DNA sequences in the sample. The chain recombines TRBV4-1 with TRBJ1-2; 7 bases agree with TRBD1. This CDR3 contains 14 residues. CDR1 MGHRA and CDR2 YSYEKL come from the germline V gene. V gave up 4 bases and J gave up 1 base; unmatched junction bases: 3. CDR3 nucleotides: TGCGCCAGCAGCCCCCAGGGGGTTAACTATGGCTACACCTTC. Its protein is CASSPQGVNYGYTF.

V usage is TRBV10-3 and J usage is TRBJ1-2; D perhaps matches TRBD1 (5 bases). This CDR3 has 15 amino acids. V shed 8 bases and J shed 7 bases, with 23 bases lying between them. CDR1 ENHRY and CDR2 SYGVKD come from the germline V gene. The CDR3 DNA reads TGTGCCATCCCCGAGGCGGGCCGGCCCGGGGGTGGCTACACCTTC. Its translation: CAIPEAGRPGGGYTF.

Turning to this clone: One end of the junction varies from germline; a read error may be responsible. The chain links TRBV5-1 to TRBJ1-2; 8 bases align to TRBD1. Germline values: CDR1 SGHRS, CDR2 YFSETQ. The CDR3 runs to 14 residues. CDR3 sequence: CARSSRTGTLGYTF. The CDR3 DNA reads as TGCGCCCGCAGCTCTCGGACAGGGACGCTTGGCTACACCTTC.

The rearrangement links TRBV4-3 to TRBJ1-2, with TRBD1 as a possible D gene (5 bases). The CDR3 is 16 residues long. Trimming shortened V by 1 base and J by 4 bases, and 16 bases separated the two germline ends. Per germline, CDR1 LGHNA and CDR2 YSLEER. This chain's CDR3 is CASSQGTDRGVYGYTF. CDR3 bases: TGCGCCAGCAGCCAAGGAACGGATAGGGGCGTCTATGGCTACACCTTC.

This clone was seen a single time. The chain joins TRBV2 to TRBJ2-5; 7 nucleotides align to TRBD1. The germline V gene has CDR1 SNHLY and CDR2 FYNNEI. CDR3 size: 16 residues. Trimming took 3 bases from V and 1 from J; bases not matched to a gene: 8. The CDR3 spells CASSDLGGGLQETQYF. DNA of the CDR3: TGTGCCAGCAGTGACCTAGGGGGCGGACTCCAAGAGACCCAGTACTTC.

The genes are TRBV5-6 and TRBJ1-2; D gene uncertain. The CDR3 has 11 amino acids. CDR1 SGHDT and CDR2 YYEEEE come from the germline V gene. V was pared by 3 bases and J by 8 bases, with 8 bases between. In DNA form, the CDR3 reads TGTGCCAGCAGCTCGGGATGGGGCTACACCTTC. Protein: CASSSGWGYTF. Based on the CDR3 plus reference TRBV5-6 and TRBJ1-2, the full variable domain is DAGVTQSPTHLIKTRGQQVTLRCSPKSGHDTVSWYQQALGQGPQFIFQYYEEEERQRGNFPDRFSGHQFPNYSSELNVNALLLGDSALYLCASSSGWGYTFGSGTRLTVV.

The gene calls are TRBV24-1 and TRBJ1-5; 7 positions agree with TRBD1. V was pared by 4 bases and J by 6 bases, with 8 bases of the junction left unmatched. The CDR3 sequence is 15 residues long. From germline, CDR1 is KGHDR and CDR2 SFDVKD. In DNA, the CDR3 is TGTGCCACCAGTGAAAGGGGACAGCCGGGTCAGCCCCAGCATTTT. Protein sequence: CATSERGQPGQPQHF.

The chain couples TRBV7-2 to TRBJ2-3; TRBD2 aligns across 8 bases. The germline V gene encodes CDR1 SGHTA and CDR2 FQGNSA. After removal of 5 bases from V and 4 bases from J, the junction contained 11 bases not matched to a gene. This CDR3 is 16 amino acids long. The CDR3 nucleotides read TGTGCCAGCAGCCGCATGAATATCGGGGGGGCAGATACGCAGTATTTT. Protein sequence: CASSRMNIGGADTQYF. Combining the CDR3 with reference TRBV7-2 and TRBJ2-3 gives the whole variable domain GAGVSQSPSNKVTEKGKDVELRCDPISGHTALYWYRQSLGQGLEFLIYFQGNSAPDKSGLPSDRFSAERTGGSVSTLTIQRTQQEDSAVYLCASSRMNIGGADTQYFGPGTRLTVL.

The chain recombines TRBV5-1 with TRBJ2-5; 9 bases are a match to TRBD1. The CDR3 has 13 amino acids. CDR1 is SGHRS and CDR2 is YFSETQ in the germline V gene. Losses at the gene ends were 6 bases for V and 4 bases for J; bases not matched to a gene: 4. CDR3 sequence (DNA): TGCGCCAGCACGGGACAGGGAGGAGAGACCCAGTACTTC. It yields the protein CASTGQGGETQYF.

This chain connects TRBV6-1 to TRBJ2-7, with D possibly matching TRBD2 (6 bases). The CDR3 totals 18 residues. With 0 bases removed from V and 0 bases from J, the gap between germline ends came to 18 bases. Germline V CDR1 and CDR2: MNHNS, SASEGT. This CDR3 is CASSEAVPPLASSYEQYF. In DNA, the CDR3 is TGTGCCAGCAGTGAAGCCGTCCCTCCCCTAGCGAGCTCCTACGAGCAGTACTTC.

This clone was detected only once. The chain uses TRBV6-5 and TRBJ1-5, with 7 bases matching TRBD1. This CDR3 is built from 12 residues. The germline CDR1 and CDR2 sequences are MNHEY and SVGAGI. After removal of 6 bases from V and 7 bases from J, the junction contained 3 bases not matched to a gene. The CDR3 nucleotides are TGTGCCAGCAGGACAGGGTTCCAGCCCCAGCATTTT. Translating gives CASRTGFQPQHF.

The chain has TRBV7-2 and TRBJ1-2, with 8 nucleotides matching TRBD1. Trimming cost V 5 bases and J 6 bases; bases outside gene matches: 5. From germline, CDR1 is SGHTA and CDR2 FQGNSA. The CDR3 is 13 residues long. The CDR3 DNA follows: TGTGCCAGCAGCCTTGACAGGGGCCATGGCTACACCTTC. Its protein is CASSLDRGHGYTF.

As for this clone: At the DNA level, this CDR3 is encoded by other sequences in the same sample as well. The chain recombines TRBV12-3 or TRBV12-4 with TRBJ1-2, with a weak D call TRBD1 (5 bases). The CDR3 loop spans 12 amino acids. Trimming removed 0 bases from V and 8 bases from J, with 7 bases in between. CDR3 residues: CASSLAGGGYTF. CDR3 in DNA: TGTGCCAGCAGTTTAGCCGGGGGGGGCTACACCTTC.

This chain uses TRBV12-3 or TRBV12-4 with TRBJ1-6; no clear D gene. Trimming stripped 7 bases from V and 13 bases from J, with 14 bases between. The CDR3 has 12 residues. This chain's CDR3 is CASTSRLSPLHF. CDR3 bases: TGTGCCAGCACTTCTAGACTGTCGCCCCTCCACTTT.

The chain combines TRBV19 with TRBJ1-5, with D unresolved. The CDR3 has 20 residues. The germline CDR1 and CDR2 sequences are LNHDA and SQIVND (reference sequence). V lost 0 bases, J lost 0 bases, and 21 bases lay in between. The CDR3 DNA follows: TGTGCCAGTAGTATAGATGGGCTCCCGCGCCCATTTTATAGCAATCAGCCCCAGCATTTT. It is translated as CASSIDGLPRPFYSNQPQHF.

The rearrangement uses TRBV6-6 and TRBJ1-4; D possibly corresponds to TRBD1 (5 bases). Germline-derived CDR1 and CDR2 are MNHNY and SVGAGI (reference sequence). The CDR3 is 17 amino acids. Trimming pared 6 bases from V and 8 bases from J, leaving 25 bases between. CDR3 region: CASRRTNAQGLWEKLFF. The DNA for the CDR3 is TGTGCCAGCAGGCGAACCAACGCGCAGGGTTTGTGGGAAAAACTGTTTTTT.

The rearrangement links TRBV6-1 to TRBJ2-7, with 12 bases fitting TRBD2. The CDR3 covers 17 residues. After removal of 6 bases from V and 0 bases from J, the junction contained 9 bases not matched to a gene. Germline V CDR1 and CDR2: MNHNS, SASEGT. CDR3: CASSELAGGSSSYEQYF. CDR3 nucleotides: TGTGCCAGCAGCGAACTAGCGGGGGGCAGCAGCTCCTACGAGCAGTACTTC.

This chain uses TRBV27 with TRBJ1-2; D gene unclear. V shed 4 bases and J shed 7 bases, with 13 bases lying between them. The CDR3 extends over 13 amino acids. The germline gives CDR1 MNHEY, CDR2 SMNVEV (reference sequence). The CDR3 region has the DNA TGTGCCAGCAGTTCAAGACGGCTAGGTGGCTACACCTTC. Translation: CASSSRRLGGYTF.

This chain joins TRBV5-1 and TRBJ1-1; D may be TRBD1 (5 bases). Trimming stripped 7 bases from V and 1 base from J, with 17 bases between. CDR3 length equals 15 residues. In germline, CDR1 is SGHRS, CDR2 YFSETQ. The CDR3 DNA is TGCGCCAGCGCCAGGACACCGGAAGAGAACACTGAAGCTTTCTTT. This sequence encodes CASARTPEENTEAFF.

CDR3 protein: CATSRTMGASYEQYF. CDR3 DNA: TGTGCCACCAGCAGAACGATGGGGGCTTCCTACGAGCAGTACTTC. J is TRBJ2-7 and V is TRBV15, with TRBD1 as a possible D gene (6 bases). This CDR3 is built from 15 residues. Trimming shortened V by 2 bases and J by 1 base, and 12 bases separated the two germline ends. Looked up from germline, CDR1 is LNHNV and CDR2 is YYDKDF (reference sequence).

This clone was seen a handful of times. J is TRBJ2-2 and V is TRBV4-1; 7 positions agree with TRBD1. J was trimmed by 7 bases and V by 4 bases; bases with no gene match: 9. The CDR3 is 15 amino acids. Germline lookup yields CDR1 MGHRA and CDR2 YSYEKL. DNA of the CDR3: TGCGCCAGCAGCCCTGGGACAGCCCATGACGGGGAGCTGTTTTTT. Translated, it gives CASSPGTAHDGELFF.

V gene TRBV15 combines with J gene TRBJ1-3; TRBD1 agrees at 11 bases. The trim removed 0 bases at V and 3 bases at J, leaving 1 base unmatched. The CDR3 spans 16 residues. Germline values: CDR1 LNHNV, CDR2 YYDKDF (reference sequence). CDR3 in amino acids: CATSREGTGGGNTIYF. The CDR3, as DNA: TGTGCCACCAGCAGAGAAGGGACAGGGGGTGGAAACACCATATATTTT.